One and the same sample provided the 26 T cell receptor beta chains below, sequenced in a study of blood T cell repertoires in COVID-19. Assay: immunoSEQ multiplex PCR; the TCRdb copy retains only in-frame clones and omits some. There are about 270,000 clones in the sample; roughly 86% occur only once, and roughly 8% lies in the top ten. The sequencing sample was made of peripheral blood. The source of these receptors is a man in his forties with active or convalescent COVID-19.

The CDR3 loop is CASSFADRVITGELFF. CDR3 coding DNA: TGTGCCAGCAGTTTTGCAGACAGGGTCATCACCGGGGAGCTGTTTTTT. The V gene is TRBV28, the J gene TRBJ2-2; 7 bases map to TRBD1. The V gene's germline CDR1 is MDHEN and CDR2 SYDVKM. J lost 4 bases, V lost 3 bases, and 8 bases had no gene match. The CDR3 runs to 16 residues.

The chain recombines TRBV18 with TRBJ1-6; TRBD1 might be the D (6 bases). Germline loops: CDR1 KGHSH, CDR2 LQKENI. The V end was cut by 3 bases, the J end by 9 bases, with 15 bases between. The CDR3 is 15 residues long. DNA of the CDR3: TGTGCCAGCTCACCCGAGGGGGGGACCAGTTCACCCCTCCACTTT. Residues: CASSPEGGTSSPLHF. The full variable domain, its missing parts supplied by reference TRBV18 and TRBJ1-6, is NAGVMQNPRHLVRRRGQEARLRCSPMKGHSHVYWYRQLPEEGLKFMVYLQKENIIDESGMPKERFSAEFPKEGPSILRIQQVVRGDSAAYFCASSPEGGTSSPLHFGNGTRLTVT.

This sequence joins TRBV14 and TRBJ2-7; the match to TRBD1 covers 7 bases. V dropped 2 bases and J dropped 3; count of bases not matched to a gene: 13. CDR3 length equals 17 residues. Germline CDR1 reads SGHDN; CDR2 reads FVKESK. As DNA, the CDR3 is TGTGCCAGCAGCCAACTCATCCCCGGGACAGCGATCTACGAGCAGTACTTC. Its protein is CASSQLIPGTAIYEQYF. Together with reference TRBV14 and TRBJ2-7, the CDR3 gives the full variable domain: EAGVTQFPSHSVIEKGQTVTLRCDPISGHDNLYWYRRVMGKEIKFLLHFVKESKQDESGMPNNRFLAERTGGTYSTLKVQPAELEDSGVYFCASSQLIPGTAIYEQYFGPGTRLTVT.

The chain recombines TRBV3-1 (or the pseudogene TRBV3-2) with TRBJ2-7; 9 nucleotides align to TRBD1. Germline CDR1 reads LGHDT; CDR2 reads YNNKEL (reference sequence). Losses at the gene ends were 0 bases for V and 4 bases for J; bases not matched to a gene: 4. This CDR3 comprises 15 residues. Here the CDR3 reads CASSQEGTGLYEQYF. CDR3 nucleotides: TGTGCCAGCAGCCAAGAGGGGACAGGGTTGTACGAGCAGTACTTC.

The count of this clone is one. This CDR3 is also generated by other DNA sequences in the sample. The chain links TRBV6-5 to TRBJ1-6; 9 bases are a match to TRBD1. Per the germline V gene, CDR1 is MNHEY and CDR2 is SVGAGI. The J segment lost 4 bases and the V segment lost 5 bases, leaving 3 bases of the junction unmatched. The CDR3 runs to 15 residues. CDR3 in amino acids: CASSRGTGYNSPLHF. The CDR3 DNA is TGTGCCAGCAGTCGGGGGACAGGGTATAATTCACCCCTCCACTTT.

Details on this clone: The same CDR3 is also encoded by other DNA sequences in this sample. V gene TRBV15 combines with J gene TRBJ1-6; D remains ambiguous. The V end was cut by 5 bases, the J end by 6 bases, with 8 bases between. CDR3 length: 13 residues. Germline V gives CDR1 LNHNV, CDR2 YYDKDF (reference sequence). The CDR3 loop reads CATSRAGNSPLHF. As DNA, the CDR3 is TGTGCCACCAGCCGAGCGGGTAATTCACCCCTCCACTTT. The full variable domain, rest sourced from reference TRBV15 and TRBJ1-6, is DAMVIQNPRYQVTQFGKPVTLSCSQTLNHNVMYWYQQKSSQAPKLLFHYYDKDFNNEADTPDNFQSRRPNTSFCFLDIRSPGLGDTAMYLCATSRAGNSPLHFGNGTRLTVT.

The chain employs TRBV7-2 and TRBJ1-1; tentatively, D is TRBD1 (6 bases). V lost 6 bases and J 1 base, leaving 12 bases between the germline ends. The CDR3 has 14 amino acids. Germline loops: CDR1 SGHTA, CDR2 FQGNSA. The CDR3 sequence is CASRKKTGNTEAFF. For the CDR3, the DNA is TGTGCCAGCAGAAAAAAGACAGGGAACACTGAAGCTTTCTTT.

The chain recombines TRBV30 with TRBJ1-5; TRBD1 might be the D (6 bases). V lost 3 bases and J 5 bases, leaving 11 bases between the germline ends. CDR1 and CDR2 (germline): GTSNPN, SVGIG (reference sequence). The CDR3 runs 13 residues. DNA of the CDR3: TGTGCCTGGAGCACAGGGCAAGATCAGCCCCAGCATTTT. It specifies CAWSTGQDQPQHF.

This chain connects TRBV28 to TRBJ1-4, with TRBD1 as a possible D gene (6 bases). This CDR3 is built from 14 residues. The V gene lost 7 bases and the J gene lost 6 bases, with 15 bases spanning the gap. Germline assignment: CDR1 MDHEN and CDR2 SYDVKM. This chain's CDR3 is CASKPTGNYEKLFF. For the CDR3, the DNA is TGTGCCAGCAAACCGACAGGAAACTATGAAAAACTGTTTTTT.

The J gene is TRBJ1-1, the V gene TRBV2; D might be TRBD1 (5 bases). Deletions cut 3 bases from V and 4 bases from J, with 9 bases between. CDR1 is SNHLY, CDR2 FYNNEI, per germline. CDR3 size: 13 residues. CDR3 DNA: TGTGCCAGCAGTGAGGACATTCCCACTGAAGCTTTCTTT. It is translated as CASSEDIPTEAFF.

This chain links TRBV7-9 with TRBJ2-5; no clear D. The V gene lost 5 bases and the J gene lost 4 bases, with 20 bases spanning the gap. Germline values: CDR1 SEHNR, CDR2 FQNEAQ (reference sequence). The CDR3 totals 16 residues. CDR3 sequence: CASSRIRVLQRETQYF. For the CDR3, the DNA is TGTGCCAGCAGCCGAATCCGGGTACTTCAGCGAGAGACCCAGTACTTC. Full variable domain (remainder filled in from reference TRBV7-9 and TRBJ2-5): DTGVSQNPRHKITKRGQNVTFRCDPISEHNRLYWYRQTLGQGPEFLTYFQNEAQLEKSRLLSDRFSAERPKGSFSTLEIQRTEQGDSAMYLCASSRIRVLQRETQYFGPGTRLLVL.

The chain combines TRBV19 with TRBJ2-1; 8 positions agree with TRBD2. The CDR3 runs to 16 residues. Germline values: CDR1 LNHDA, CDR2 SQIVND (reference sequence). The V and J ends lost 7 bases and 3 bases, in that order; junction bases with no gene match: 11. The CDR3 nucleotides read TGTGCCAGTACTGGATTAGGCGGGGGGTTCTACAATGAGCAGTTCTTC. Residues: CASTGLGGGFYNEQFF.

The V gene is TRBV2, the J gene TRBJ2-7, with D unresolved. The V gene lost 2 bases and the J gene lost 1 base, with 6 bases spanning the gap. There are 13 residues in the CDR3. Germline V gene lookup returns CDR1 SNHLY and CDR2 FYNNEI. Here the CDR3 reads CASSEYGSYEQYF. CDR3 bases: TGTGCCAGCAGTGAATACGGTTCCTACGAGCAGTACTTC.

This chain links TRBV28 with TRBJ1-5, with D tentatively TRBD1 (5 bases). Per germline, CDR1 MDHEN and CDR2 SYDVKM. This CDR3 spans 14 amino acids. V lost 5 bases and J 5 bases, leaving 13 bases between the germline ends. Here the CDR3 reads CASSIQGKYQPQHF. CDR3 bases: TGTGCCAGCAGTATTCAGGGAAAGTATCAGCCCCAGCATTTT. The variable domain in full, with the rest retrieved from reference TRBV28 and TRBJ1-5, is DVKVTQSSRYLVKRTGEKVFLECVQDMDHENMFWYRQDPGLGLRLIYFSYDVKMKEKGDIPEGYSVSREKKERFSLILESASTNQTSMYLCASSIQGKYQPQHFGDGTRLSIL.

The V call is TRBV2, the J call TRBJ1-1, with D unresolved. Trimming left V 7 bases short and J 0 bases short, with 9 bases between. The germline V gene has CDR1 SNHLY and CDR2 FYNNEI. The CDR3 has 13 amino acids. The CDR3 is CASTPDLNTEAFF. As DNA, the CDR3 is TGTGCCAGCACCCCAGATTTGAACACTGAAGCTTTCTTT.

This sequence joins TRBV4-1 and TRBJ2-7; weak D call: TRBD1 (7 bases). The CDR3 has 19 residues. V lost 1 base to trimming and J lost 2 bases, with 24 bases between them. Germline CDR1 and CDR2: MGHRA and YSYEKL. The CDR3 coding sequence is TGCGCCAGCAGCCAAGCGGGGGACGGGCGGGGAAGGGGGCCCTACGAGCAGTACTTC. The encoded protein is CASSQAGDGRGRGPYEQYF.

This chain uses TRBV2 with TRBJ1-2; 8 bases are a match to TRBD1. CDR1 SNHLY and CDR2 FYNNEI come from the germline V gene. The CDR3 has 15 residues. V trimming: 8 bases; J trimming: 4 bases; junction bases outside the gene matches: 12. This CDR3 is CASLPGTGEFYGYTF. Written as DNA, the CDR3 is TGTGCCAGCCTACCGGGGACAGGAGAATTCTATGGCTACACCTTC.

The CDR3 reads CASSESPSGPYNEQFF. CDR3 in DNA: TGCGCCAGCAGTGAGTCGCCTAGCGGACCTTACAATGAGCAGTTCTTC. The chain joins TRBV10-1 to TRBJ2-1; 7 positions match TRBD2. The V segment lost 0 bases and the J segment 4 bases; nucleotides outside the gene matches: 6. The CDR3 spans 16 residues. CDR1 and CDR2 from the germline V gene are WNHNN and SYGVQD (reference sequence).

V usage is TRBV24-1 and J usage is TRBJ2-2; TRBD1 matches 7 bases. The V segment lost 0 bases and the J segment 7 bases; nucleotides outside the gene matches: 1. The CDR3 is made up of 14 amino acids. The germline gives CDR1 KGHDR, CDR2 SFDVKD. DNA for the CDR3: TGTGCCACCAGTGATTTGGACAGGGACGGGGAGCTGTTTTTT. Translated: CATSDLDRDGELFF.

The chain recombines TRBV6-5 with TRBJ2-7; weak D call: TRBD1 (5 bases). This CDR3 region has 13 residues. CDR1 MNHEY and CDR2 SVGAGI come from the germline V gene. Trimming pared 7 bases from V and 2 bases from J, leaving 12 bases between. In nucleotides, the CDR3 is TGTGCCAGCACTTCGGACAACACCTACGAGCAGTACTTC. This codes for CASTSDNTYEQYF.

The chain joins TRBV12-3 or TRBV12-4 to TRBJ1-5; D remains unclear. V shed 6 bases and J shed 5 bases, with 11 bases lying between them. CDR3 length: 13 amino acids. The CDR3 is CASSPLAHQPQHF. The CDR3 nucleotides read TGTGCCAGCAGCCCCTTAGCACATCAGCCCCAGCATTTT.

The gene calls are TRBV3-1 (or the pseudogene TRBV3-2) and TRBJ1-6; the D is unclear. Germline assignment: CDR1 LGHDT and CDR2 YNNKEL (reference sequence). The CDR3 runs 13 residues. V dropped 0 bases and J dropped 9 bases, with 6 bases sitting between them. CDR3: CASSQDYISPLHF. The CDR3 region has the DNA TGTGCCAGCAGCCAAGATTACATTTCACCCCTCCACTTT.

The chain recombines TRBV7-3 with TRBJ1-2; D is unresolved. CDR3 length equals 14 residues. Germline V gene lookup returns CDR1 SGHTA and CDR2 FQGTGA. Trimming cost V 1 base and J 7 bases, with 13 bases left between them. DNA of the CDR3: TGTGCCAGCAGCTTAAAGGCCGGGGATGTTGGCTACACCTTC. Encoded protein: CASSLKAGDVGYTF.

In nucleotides, the CDR3 is TGCGCCAGCAGTGAGTCGGGACTAGCGGGGGATACGCAGTATTTT. This gives the protein CASSESGLAGDTQYF. The chain links TRBV10-1 to TRBJ2-3; 13 nucleotides agree with TRBD2. CDR3 length: 15 residues. The trim removed 0 bases at V and 6 bases at J, leaving 0 bases unmatched. Germline loops: CDR1 WNHNN, CDR2 SYGVQD (reference sequence).

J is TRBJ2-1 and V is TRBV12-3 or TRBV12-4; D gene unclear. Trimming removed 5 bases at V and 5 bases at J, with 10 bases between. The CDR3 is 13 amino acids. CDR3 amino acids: CASSRFKNNEQFF. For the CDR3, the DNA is TGTGCCAGCAGTCGTTTTAAAAACAATGAGCAGTTCTTC.

The CDR3 spells CASSLVSAGGLQETQYF. As DNA, the CDR3 is TGTGCCAGCAGCTTAGTATCAGCGGGGGGGCTGCAAGAGACCCAGTACTTC. The rearrangement joins TRBV7-6 to TRBJ2-5, with TRBD2 matching over 10 bases. V shed 1 base and J 2 bases; nucleotides not matched to a gene: 7. This CDR3 is built from 17 residues. Looked up from germline, CDR1 is SGHVS and CDR2 is FNYEAQ.